This is a list of T cell receptor beta chains from one sample in a study of beta chain features in type 1 diabetes. The table came from immunoSEQ multiplex PCR; TCRdb's copy has only in-frame clones and leaves some out. The data contain roughly 300,000 clones, around 15% of them singletons. Sequenced input: central memory CD4+ T cells from blood. Receptors originate from a man aged 25-40 years in good health. CDR3s include the opening cysteine and the closing phenylalanine or tryptophan. A D gene is named only where the DNA matches it firmly. Clone size is given for some rows only: seen once, a few or many times, or a class if the clone is expanded.

D,size,V,J,DNA,CDR3
-,few,TRBV7-3,TRBJ2-1,TGTGCCAGCAGCTTAGCGCGGATGACTACCAGCTACAATGAGCAGTTCTTC,CASSLARMTTSYNEQFF
-,once,TRBV9,TRBJ2-7,TGTGCCAGCAGCGGGACGGGGGACCCTTTCGGCGAGCAGTACTTC,CASSGTGDPFGEQYF
-,few,TRBV11-2,TRBJ1-1,TGTGCCAGCAGCTTAGTTACAGGTGGGAACACTGAAGCTTTCTTT,CASSLVTGGNTEAFF
-,few,TRBV4-1,TRBJ2-7,TGCGCCAGCAGCCAAAGTAGGGTGGCCGAGCAGTACTTC,CASSQSRVAEQYF
-,few,TRBV7-2,TRBJ2-1,TGTGCCAGCAGCCGCCCTGATAATGAGCAGTTCTTC,CASSRPDNEQFF
TRBD1,-,TRBV7-9,TRBJ2-1,TGTGCCAGCAGCTCCAACAGGGGGCTCCGCCAGCATGAGCAGTTCTTC,CASSSNRGLRQHEQFF
TRBD2,few,TRBV18,TRBJ2-2,TGTGCCAGCCTCACCGGTACGGGAGGGCCAGCCGGGGAGCTGTTTTTT,CASLTGTGGPAGELFF
-,-,TRBV30,TRBJ1-3,TGTGCCTGGAGTCCGTCCGTCTCTGGAAACACCATATATTTT,CAWSPSVSGNTIYF
-,-,TRBV10-3,TRBJ1-2,TGTGCCAGCAGTCCTCAAGGAGGGGACTACTATGGCTACACCTTC,CASSPQGGDYYGYTF
-,few,TRBV2,TRBJ1-2,TGTGCCAGCATGGGCTTTGGCTACACCTTC,CASMGFGYTF
-,few,TRBV4-2,TRBJ2-5,TGTGCCAGCAGCCAAAGGTTGTCCGGTGGAGGTGAGACCCAGTACTTC,CASSQRLSGGGETQYF
TRBD1,few,TRBV6-1,TRBJ1-2,TGTGCCAGCAGTGATGTTACCGGGACAGGGGGCCGAGAATACACCTTC,CASSDVTGTGGREYTF
-,-,TRBV11-2,TRBJ1-2,TGTGCCAGCAGCTTAGATCTTCATGGAAATGGCTACACCTTC,CASSLDLHGNGYTF
-,few,TRBV7-2,TRBJ1-2,TGTGCCAGCAGCTATAAAGAATATGGCTACACCTTC,CASSYKEYGYTF
-,-,TRBV4-1,TRBJ1-4,TGCGCCAGCAGACACGACCCCACAGGGTCTCGGGGTGGAAAACTGTTTTTT,CASRHDPTGSRGGKLFF
-,few,TRBV7-2,TRBJ1-2,TGTGCCAGCAGCCAGCAGGGACTGGGTGGCTACACCTTC,CASSQQGLGGYTF
-,-,TRBV6-5,TRBJ2-2,TGTGCCAGCAGTAGGGGTATTGGCACCGGGGAGCTGTTTTTT,CASSRGIGTGELFF
TRBD1,-,TRBV4-1,TRBJ2-5,TGCGCCAGCAGCCAAGATAGGGGGCAGGGAGAGACCCAGTACTTC,CASSQDRGQGETQYF
TRBD1,few,TRBV7-8,TRBJ1-2,TGTGCCAGCAGCCCGGGACAGCTCGTCCTGGGCTACACCTTC,CASSPGQLVLGYTF
-,few,TRBV6-9,TRBJ2-1,TGTGCCACCCGGGACCAGACCTATGAGCAGTTCTTC,CATRDQTYEQFF
-,many,TRBV5-1,TRBJ2-5,TGCGCCAGCAGCTTATCTACAGGGAACCTCCAAGAGACCCAGTACTTC,CASSLSTGNLQETQYF
TRBD1,few,TRBV7-2,TRBJ2-5,TGTGCCAGCAGCTTCCCCGGGACAGGGCGGGAGACCCAGTACTTC,CASSFPGTGRETQYF
-,few,TRBV5-1,TRBJ2-1,TGCGCCAGCAGCTACTCCCCCCAGAACTACAATGAGCAGTTCTTC,CASSYSPQNYNEQFF
-,-,TRBV7-2,TRBJ2-2,TGTGCCAGCAGCCTGCAGGGTACCGGGGAGCTGTTTTTT,CASSLQGTGELFF
TRBD1,few,TRBV28,TRBJ1-2,TGTGCCAGCAGTACCGGACAGGGTAGCTACACCTTC,CASSTGQGSYTF
TRBD1,few,TRBV12-5,TRBJ2-7,TGTGCTAGTGGTACGGGACAGGGGGCCTACGAGCAGTACTTC,CASGTGQGAYEQYF
-,few,TRBV27,TRBJ2-7,TGTCACAGGAAGTACGAGCAGTACTTC,CHRKYEQYF
-,few,TRBV5-1,TRBJ2-3,TGCGCCAGCCAAACCGGGACACCATCCGGCGCTACGCAGTATTTT,CASQTGTPSGATQYF
-,few,TRBV5-1,TRBJ1-2,TGCGCCAGCAGCCAATGGCAGAACTATGGCTACACCTTC,CASSQWQNYGYTF
-,-,TRBV6-5,TRBJ2-5,TGTGCCAGCAGCCGCCCCCTAGGCACCCAGTACTTC,CASSRPLGTQYF
-,-,TRBV7-2,TRBJ2-1,TGTGCCAGCAGCGCGCCCCTAGCGCACTACAATGAGCAGTTCTTC,CASSAPLAHYNEQFF
-,many,TRBV14,TRBJ1-2,TGTGCCAGCAGCCAACTTACCGAGCGTGATGGCTACACCTTC,CASSQLTERDGYTF
TRBD1,few,TRBV7-2,TRBJ1-5,TGTGCCAGCAGCCCTCAGGGGGCGCGCAATCAGCCCCAGCATTTT,CASSPQGARNQPQHF
TRBD1,few,TRBV9,TRBJ1-2,TGTGCCAGCAGCCCGGGGACAGACTATGGCTACACCTTC,CASSPGTDYGYTF
-,-,TRBV7-2,TRBJ2-7,TGTGCCAGCAGCTCACACAACGGGCTTGGGATGGAGCAGTACTTC,CASSSHNGLGMEQYF
-,few,TRBV10-3,TRBJ1-1,TGTGCCATCAGTGAAGGGGGACTACAAGTGGGCACTGAAGCTTTCTTT,CAISEGGLQVGTEAFF
TRBD1,-,TRBV28,TRBJ1-2,TGTGCCAGCAGTTTAGACAGGGGAAGTGGCTACACCTTC,CASSLDRGSGYTF
-,-,TRBV6-1,TRBJ1-4,TGTGCCAGCGGGAAGGGGCTGGAAAAACTGTTTTTT,CASGKGLEKLFF
TRBD1,few,TRBV13,TRBJ2-5,TGTGCCAGCAGCGCCCGACAGGGGCAGGAGACCCAGTACTTC,CASSARQGQETQYF
-,-,TRBV14,TRBJ1-6,TGTGCCAGCAGCCAAGATCCCCGGGGTAGGTCACCCCTCCACTTT,CASSQDPRGRSPLHF
-,-,TRBV9,TRBJ1-2,TGTGCCAGCAGCGTCTCCATGGGCTATGGCTACACCTTC,CASSVSMGYGYTF
TRBD1,-,TRBV2,TRBJ1-2,TGTGCCAGCGGACAGGGACGTAGGAACTATGGCTACACCTTC,CASGQGRRNYGYTF
TRBD2,-,TRBV2,TRBJ2-1,TGTGCCAGCAGTGAACTACTAGCGGCCTACAATGAGCAGTTCTTC,CASSELLAAYNEQFF
-,few,TRBV5-4,TRBJ2-3,TGTGCCAGCAGCTCGGGGGCCTGGGAGGAGGGGACGCAGTATTTT,CASSSGAWEEGTQYF